The clone carrying this T cell receptor (beta chain) was picked up many times. For the second PCR, which ran for 7 to 11 cycles, a sample-barcoded 5' primer and a J-beta primer mix were used. TCRdb re-called the 5' RACE reads with MiXCR, one entry per CDR3 protein. In the table there are 1.5 million to 2 million distinct CDR3 sequences, 28% of which are singletons. The sample is drawn from a study of blood T cells in healthy people across ages. V lost 1 base to trimming and J lost 0 bases, with 16 bases between them. The CDR3 is made up of 17 amino acids. Sequences were obtained from blood. J is TRBJ2-7 and V is TRBV12-3 or TRBV12-4, with a possible D match to TRBD2 (6 bases). This clonotype originated in a woman under 40 in good health. CDR3 amino acids: CASSLEGWRGRSYEQYF. CDR3 nucleotides: TGTGCCAGCAGTTTAGAGGGGTGGAGGGGTCGCTCCTACGAGCAGTACTTC.